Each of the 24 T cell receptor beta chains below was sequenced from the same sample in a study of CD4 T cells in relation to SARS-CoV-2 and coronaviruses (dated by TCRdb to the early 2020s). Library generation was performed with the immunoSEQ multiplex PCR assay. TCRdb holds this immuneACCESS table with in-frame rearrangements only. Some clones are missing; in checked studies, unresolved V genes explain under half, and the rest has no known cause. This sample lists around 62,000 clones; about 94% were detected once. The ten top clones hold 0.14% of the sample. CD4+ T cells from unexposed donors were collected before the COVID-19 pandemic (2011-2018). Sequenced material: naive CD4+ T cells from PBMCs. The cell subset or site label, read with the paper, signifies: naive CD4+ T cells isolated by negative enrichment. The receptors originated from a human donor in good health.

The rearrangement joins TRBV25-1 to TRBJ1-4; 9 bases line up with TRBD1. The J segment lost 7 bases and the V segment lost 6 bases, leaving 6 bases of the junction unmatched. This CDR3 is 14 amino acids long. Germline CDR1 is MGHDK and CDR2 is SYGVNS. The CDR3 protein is CASRKTGGIEKLFF. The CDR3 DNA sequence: TGTGCCAGCAGGAAGACAGGGGGGATTGAAAAACTGTTTTTT.

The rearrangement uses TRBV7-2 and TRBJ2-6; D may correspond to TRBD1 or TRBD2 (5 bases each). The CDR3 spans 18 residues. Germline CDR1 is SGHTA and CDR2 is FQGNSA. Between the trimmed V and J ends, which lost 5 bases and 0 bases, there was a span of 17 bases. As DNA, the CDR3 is TGTGCCAGCAGCCCCCATAAGGGACCGTTCTCTGGGGCCAACGTCCTGACTTTC. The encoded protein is CASSPHKGPFSGANVLTF.

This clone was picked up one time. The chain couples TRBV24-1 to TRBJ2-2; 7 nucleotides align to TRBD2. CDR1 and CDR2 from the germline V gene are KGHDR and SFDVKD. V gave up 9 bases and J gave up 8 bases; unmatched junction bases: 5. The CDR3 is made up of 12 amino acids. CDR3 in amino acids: CATGRGTGELFF. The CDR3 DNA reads TGTGCCACCGGGAGGGGTACGGGGGAGCTGTTTTTT.

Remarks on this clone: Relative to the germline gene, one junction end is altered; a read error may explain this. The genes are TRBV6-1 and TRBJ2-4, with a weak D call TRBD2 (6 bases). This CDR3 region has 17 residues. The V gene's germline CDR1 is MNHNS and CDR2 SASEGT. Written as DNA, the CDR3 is TGTGCCAGCAGGGAAGGAGGGCGTGTGTGGACCAAAAACATTCAGTACTTC. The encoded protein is CASREGGRVWTKNIQYF.

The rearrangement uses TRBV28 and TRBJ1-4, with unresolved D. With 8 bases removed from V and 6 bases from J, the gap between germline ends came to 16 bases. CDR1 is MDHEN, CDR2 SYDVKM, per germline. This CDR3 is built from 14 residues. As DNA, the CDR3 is TGTGCCAGCGCCCGGAATTGGAACCATGAAAAACTGTTTTTT. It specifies CASARNWNHEKLFF.

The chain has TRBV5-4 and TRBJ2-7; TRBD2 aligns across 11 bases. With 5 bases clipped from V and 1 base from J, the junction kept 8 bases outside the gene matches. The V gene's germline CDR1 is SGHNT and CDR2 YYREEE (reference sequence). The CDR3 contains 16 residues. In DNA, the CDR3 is TGTGCCAGCAGTTTTGGTGGGACTAGCGGATCCTACGAGCAGTACTTC. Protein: CASSFGGTSGSYEQYF.

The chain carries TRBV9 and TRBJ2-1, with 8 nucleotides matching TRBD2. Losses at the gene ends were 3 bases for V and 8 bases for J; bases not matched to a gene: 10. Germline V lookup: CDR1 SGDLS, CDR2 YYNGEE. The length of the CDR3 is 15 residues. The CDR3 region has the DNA TGTGCCAGCAGCGACACCGGGACTAGTATCTATGAGCAGTTCTTC. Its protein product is CASSDTGTSIYEQFF.

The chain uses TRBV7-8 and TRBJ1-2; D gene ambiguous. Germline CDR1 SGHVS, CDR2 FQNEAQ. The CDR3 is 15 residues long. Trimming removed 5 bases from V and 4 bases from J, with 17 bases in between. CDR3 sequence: CASSHGRTFRYGYTF. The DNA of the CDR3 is TGTGCCAGCAGCCACGGTCGGACCTTCCGCTATGGCTACACCTTC.

CDR3 sequence reads: CASSLTGTGHRNTEAFF. The CDR3 DNA reads as TGTGCCAGCAGCCTTACAGGGACGGGACACAGGAACACTGAAGCTTTCTTT. J is TRBJ1-1 and V is TRBV7-9; D perhaps matches TRBD1 (6 bases). Trimming left V 5 bases short and J 1 base short, with 20 bases between. The germline V gene has CDR1 SEHNR and CDR2 FQNEAQ (reference sequence). This CDR3 is built from 17 residues.

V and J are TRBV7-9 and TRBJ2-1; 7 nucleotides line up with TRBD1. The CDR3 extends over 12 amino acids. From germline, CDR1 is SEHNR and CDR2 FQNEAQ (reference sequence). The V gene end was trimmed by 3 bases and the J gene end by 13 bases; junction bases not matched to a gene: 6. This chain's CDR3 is CASSLEQGKQFF. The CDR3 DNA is TGTGCCAGCAGCTTGGAACAGGGGAAACAGTTCTTC.

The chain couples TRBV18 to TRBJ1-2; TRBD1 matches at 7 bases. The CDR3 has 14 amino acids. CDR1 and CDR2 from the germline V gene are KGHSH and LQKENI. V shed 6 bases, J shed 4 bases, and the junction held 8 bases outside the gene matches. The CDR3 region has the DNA TGTGCCAGCTCCTCAAGCACAGGGGCCTATGGCTACACCTTC. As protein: CASSSSTGAYGYTF.

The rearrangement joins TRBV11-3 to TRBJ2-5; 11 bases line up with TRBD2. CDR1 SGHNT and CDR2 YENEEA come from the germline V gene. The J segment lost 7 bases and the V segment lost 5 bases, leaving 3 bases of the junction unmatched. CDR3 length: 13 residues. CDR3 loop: CASSRGTSGTQYF. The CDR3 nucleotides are TGTGCCAGCAGCCGCGGGACTAGCGGGACCCAGTACTTC.

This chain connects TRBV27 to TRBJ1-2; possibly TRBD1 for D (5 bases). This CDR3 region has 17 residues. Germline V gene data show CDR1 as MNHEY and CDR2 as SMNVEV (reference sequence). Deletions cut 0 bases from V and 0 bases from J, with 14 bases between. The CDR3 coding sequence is TGTGCCAGCAGTTTATCCATGCAGGGACCTACTAACTATGGCTACACCTTC. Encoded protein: CASSLSMQGPTNYGYTF.

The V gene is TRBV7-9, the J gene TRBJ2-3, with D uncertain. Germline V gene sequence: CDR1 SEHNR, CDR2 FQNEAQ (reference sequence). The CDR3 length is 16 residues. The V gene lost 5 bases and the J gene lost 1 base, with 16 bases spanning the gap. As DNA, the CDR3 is TGTGCCAGCAGCCCTAATATGGGCGGAGGCACAGATACGCAGTATTTT. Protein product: CASSPNMGGGTDTQYF.

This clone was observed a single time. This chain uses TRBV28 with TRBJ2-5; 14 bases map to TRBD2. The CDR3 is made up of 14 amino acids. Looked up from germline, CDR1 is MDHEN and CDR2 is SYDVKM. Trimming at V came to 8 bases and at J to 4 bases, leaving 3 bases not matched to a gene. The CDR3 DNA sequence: TGTGCCAGCGGAGGACTAGCGGGAGGAGAGACCCAGTACTTC. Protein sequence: CASGGLAGGETQYF.

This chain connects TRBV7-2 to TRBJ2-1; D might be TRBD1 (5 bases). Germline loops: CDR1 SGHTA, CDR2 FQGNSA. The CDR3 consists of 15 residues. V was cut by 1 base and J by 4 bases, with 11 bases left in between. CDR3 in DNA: TGTGCCAGCAGCTTAGGGCAGGGTAGGTACAATGAGCAGTTCTTC. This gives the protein CASSLGQGRYNEQFF.

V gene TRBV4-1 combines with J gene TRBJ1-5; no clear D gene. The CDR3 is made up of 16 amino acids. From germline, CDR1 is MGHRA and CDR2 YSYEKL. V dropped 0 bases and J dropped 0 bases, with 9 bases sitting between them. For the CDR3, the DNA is TGCGCCAGCAGCCAAGATCCTTCTTATAGCAATCAGCCCCAGCATTTT. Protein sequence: CASSQDPSYSNQPQHF.

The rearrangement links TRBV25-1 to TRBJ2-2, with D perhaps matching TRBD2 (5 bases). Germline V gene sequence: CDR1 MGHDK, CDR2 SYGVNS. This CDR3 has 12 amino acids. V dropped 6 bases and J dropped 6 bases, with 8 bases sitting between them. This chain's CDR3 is CASRPGSGELFF. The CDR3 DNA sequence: TGTGCCAGCAGACCGGGGTCCGGGGAGCTGTTTTTT.

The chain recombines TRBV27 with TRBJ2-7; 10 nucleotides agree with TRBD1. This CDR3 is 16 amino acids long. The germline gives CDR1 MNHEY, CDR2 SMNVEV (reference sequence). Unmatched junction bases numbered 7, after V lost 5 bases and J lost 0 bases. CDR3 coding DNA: TGTGCCAGCAGTGGGCGACAGGGGGCGGGCTCCTACGAGCAGTACTTC. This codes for CASSGRQGAGSYEQYF.

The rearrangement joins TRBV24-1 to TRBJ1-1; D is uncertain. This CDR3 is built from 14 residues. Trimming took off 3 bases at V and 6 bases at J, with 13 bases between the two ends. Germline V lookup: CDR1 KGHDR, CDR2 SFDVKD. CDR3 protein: CATSDGSFLAEAFF. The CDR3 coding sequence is TGTGCCACCAGTGATGGGTCTTTCTTGGCTGAAGCTTTCTTT.

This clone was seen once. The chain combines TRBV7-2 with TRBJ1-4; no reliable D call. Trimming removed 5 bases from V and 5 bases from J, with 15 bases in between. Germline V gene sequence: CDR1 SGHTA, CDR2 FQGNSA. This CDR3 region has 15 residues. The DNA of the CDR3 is TGTGCCAGCAGCGCATGGAGTATGGTGAATGAAAAACTGTTTTTT. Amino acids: CASSAWSMVNEKLFF.

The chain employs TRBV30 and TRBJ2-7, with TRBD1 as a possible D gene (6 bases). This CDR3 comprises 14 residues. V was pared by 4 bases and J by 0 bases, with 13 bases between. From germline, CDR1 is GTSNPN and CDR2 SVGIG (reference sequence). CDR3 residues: CAWIPDSSSYEQYF. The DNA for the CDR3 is TGTGCCTGGATCCCGGACAGCAGCTCCTACGAGCAGTACTTC.

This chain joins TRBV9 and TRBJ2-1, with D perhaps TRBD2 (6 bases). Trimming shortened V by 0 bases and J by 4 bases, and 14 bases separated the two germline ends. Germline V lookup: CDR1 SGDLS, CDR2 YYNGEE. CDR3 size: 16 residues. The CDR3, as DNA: TGTGCCAGCAGCGTAGTGGGGGGAGGTCCGTACAATGAGCAGTTCTTC. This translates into CASSVVGGGPYNEQFF.

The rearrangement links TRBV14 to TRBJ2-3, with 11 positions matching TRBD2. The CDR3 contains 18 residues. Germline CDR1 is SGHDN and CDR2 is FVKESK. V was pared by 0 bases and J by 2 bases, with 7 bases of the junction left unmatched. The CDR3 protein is CASSQDRVAGGVTDTQYF. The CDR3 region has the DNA TGTGCCAGCAGCCAAGATCGTGTAGCGGGAGGGGTCACAGATACGCAGTATTTT.